Listed below are T cell receptor beta chains from one sample, sequenced in a study of blood T cell repertoires in COVID-19. Sequencing used immunoSEQ multiplex PCR; TCRdb keeps in-frame clones, though not all of them. The sample shows about 75,000 clones, more than 70% of them seen only once. The material sequenced was peripheral blood. Receptors were obtained from a human donor in a cohort sampled during active COVID-19. Each CDR3 is given with its conserved first and last residue. The D gene is left open where the match is weak. Only some rows state a clone size, as once, few, many or a class for expanded clones.

TRBJ2-5 | TRBV21-1 | few | - | TGTGCCAGCAGCAATGCGCGTGGGGACAGGGGCCAAGAGACCCAGTACTTC | CASSNARGDRGQETQYF
TRBJ1-6 | TRBV28 | - | - | TGTGCCAGCATCTCAGGCGAACGAAGCTCCTATAATTCACCCCTCCACTTT | CASISGERSSYNSPLHF
TRBJ2-2 | TRBV28 | - | TRBD2 | TGTGCCAGCAGTTTACGAGGCGGGGGGAACACCGGGGAGCTGTTTTTT | CASSLRGGGNTGELFF
TRBJ2-7 | TRBV5-5 | - | - | TGTGCCAGCAGCTTGAGGTTGGGGGGCTACGAGCAGTACTTC | CASSLRLGGYEQYF
TRBJ2-5 | TRBV5-6 | once | TRBD1 | TGTGCCAGCAGCTTTTCTCTGCAGGGGGCGGCAGAGACCCAGTACTTC | CASSFSLQGAAETQYF
TRBJ1-3 | TRBV18 | - | TRBD1 | TGTGCCAGCTCACCCGCGGACAGGGGGAAATCTGGAAACACCATATATTTT | CASSPADRGKSGNTIYF
TRBJ1-4 | TRBV5-1 | - | - | TGCGCCAGCGCCCCCGGCAGGGCAACTAATGAAAAACTGTTTTTT | CASAPGRATNEKLFF
TRBJ1-4 | TRBV5-3 | - | - | TGTGCCAGAAGCTTTTCCCTCGGGGGGACTTTTAATGAAAAACTGTTTTTT | CARSFSLGGTFNEKLFF
TRBJ1-2 | TRBV28 | - | TRBD1 | TGTGCCAGCAGCCCTCGACAGGGGGCCGGATATGGCTACACCTTC | CASSPRQGAGYGYTF
TRBJ1-2 | TRBV5-1 | few | TRBD1 | TGCGCCAGCAGCTCCCCGGACAGGGCCTATGGCTACACCTTC | CASSSPDRAYGYTF
TRBJ1-1 | TRBV12-3/TRBV12-4 | - | TRBD1 | TGTGCCAGCAGATCGACAGGGGAAGCTTTCTTT | CASRSTGEAFF
TRBJ2-5 | TRBV11-2 | - | TRBD2 | TGTGCCAGCAGCTTGGGGCACAAGCGGGGGGGCAGAGAGACCCAGTACTTC | CASSLGHKRGGRETQYF
TRBJ2-7 | TRBV7-2 | - | TRBD2 | TGTGCCAGCAGCTTAACCCGGACTAGCGGGGCTTCCTACGAGCAGTACTTC | CASSLTRTSGASYEQYF
TRBJ2-2 | TRBV23-1 | - | TRBD1 | TGCGCCAGCAGTCCCGACAGGGTATATACCGGGGAGCTGTTTTTT | CASSPDRVYTGELFF
TRBJ2-5 | TRBV19 | - | TRBD1 | TGTGCCAGTAGTGTTTCACAGGGGGCACTCCTACAAGAGACCCAGTACTTC | CASSVSQGALLQETQYF
TRBJ2-2 | TRBV7-3 | - | - | TGTGCCAGCAGCCAAGGGTGGCTTAGGGGGGGCACCGGGGAGCTGTTTTTT | CASSQGWLRGGTGELFF
TRBJ2-7 | TRBV7-8 | once | - | TGTGCCAGCAGCTTACGGCGTATAGTAGACTCGGTCTCCTACGAGCAGTACTTC | CASSLRRIVDSVSYEQYF
TRBJ1-2 | TRBV28 | once | - | TGTGCCAGCAGTTCAGCAGCACAGAATCAATATGGCTACACCTTC | CASSSAAQNQYGYTF
TRBJ2-7 | TRBV7-2 | - | TRBD1 | TGTGCCAGCAGCCCGACAGGGGGATACGAGCAGTACTTC | CASSPTGGYEQYF
TRBJ1-3 | TRBV4-1 | few | - | TGCGCCAGCAGCCCGTCCCCACTGTCCCGACGGGACTCTTCCATATATTTT | CASSPSPLSRRDSSIYF
TRBJ2-7 | TRBV27 | - | - | TGTGCCAGCAGTTTAGGGGGCTCGGGACGATTGAGGTCCTACGAGCAGTACTTC | CASSLGGSGRLRSYEQYF
TRBJ2-1 | TRBV11-3 | - | TRBD2 | TGTGCCAGCAGCTTAGGACTAGCGGCCTACAATGAGCAGTTCTTC | CASSLGLAAYNEQFF
TRBJ1-5 | TRBV29-1 | - | TRBD1 | TGCAGCGTAAAAGGGGGCGCGGGCAATCAGCCCCAGCATTTT | CSVKGGAGNQPQHF
TRBJ2-7 | TRBV5-4 | - | TRBD1 | TGTGCCAGCAGCTTGGAAGGGACAGCCTACGAGCAGTACTTC | CASSLEGTAYEQYF
TRBJ2-1 | TRBV2 | - | - | TGTGCCAGCAGTCGGGGTTACTCCTACAATGAGCAGTTCTTC | CASSRGYSYNEQFF
TRBJ2-7 | TRBV27 | few | TRBD2 | TGTGCCAGCAGTCTATACCCCTCACTCGGGACTACTTCCTACGAGCAGTACTTC | CASSLYPSLGTTSYEQYF
TRBJ1-2 | TRBV10-3 | - | - | TGTGCCACCGGCAGCGGAATACAGGGTTATGGCTACACCTTC | CATGSGIQGYGYTF
TRBJ2-1 | TRBV7-6 | - | TRBD2 | TGTGCCAGCAGCTCCCAGACTAGCGGGAGGGCCAGTGAGCAGTTCTTC | CASSSQTSGRASEQFF
TRBJ1-2 | TRBV28 | - | - | TGTGCCAGCAGTCCGGGTTATGGCTACACCTTC | CASSPGYGYTF
TRBJ1-4 | TRBV15 | - | - | TGTGCCACCAGCAGGCAGGGTGGTAGTGAAAAACTGTTTTTT | CATSRQGGSEKLFF